The rows below give T cell receptor beta chains drawn from one sample of a study of blood T cell repertoires in COVID-19. The assay was immunoSEQ multiplex PCR, and TCRdb's table has in-frame clones only and misses some. This table has about 260,000 clones, 80% to 90% appearing once. The sample consisted of peripheral blood. Every receptor here comes from a woman between 35 and 50 years old who had recovered from COVID-19. Each CDR3 is given without its conserved first and last residue. The order of the fields is V gene, CDR3 length, J gene, CDR3 protein.

v_gene: TRBV19; len: 15; j_gene: TRBJ1-6; CDR3aa: ASSIDGQGSVHSPLH
v_gene: TRBV9; len: 13; j_gene: TRBJ2-7; CDR3aa: ASSSGGGPTYEQY
v_gene: TRBV4-1; len: 15; j_gene: TRBJ2-2; CDR3aa: ASSRLWTAEAAGELF
v_gene: TRBV7-2; len: 13; j_gene: TRBJ1-1; CDR3aa: ASSLVAGMNTEAF
v_gene: TRBV11-1; len: 12; j_gene: TRBJ2-7; CDR3aa: ASSFSGGAYEQY
v_gene: TRBV5-1; len: 13; j_gene: TRBJ2-1; CDR3aa: ASSPQGPPGSEQF
v_gene: TRBV4-1; len: 17; j_gene: TRBJ2-7; CDR3aa: ASSQDLRRGGGFSYEQY
v_gene: TRBV21-1; len: 14; j_gene: TRBJ1-1; CDR3aa: ASSGQIGRMNTEAF
v_gene: TRBV18; len: 13; j_gene: TRBJ1-1; CDR3aa: ASSPVGTPATEAF
v_gene: TRBV18; len: 11; j_gene: TRBJ1-1; CDR3aa: ASSPPAGPEAF